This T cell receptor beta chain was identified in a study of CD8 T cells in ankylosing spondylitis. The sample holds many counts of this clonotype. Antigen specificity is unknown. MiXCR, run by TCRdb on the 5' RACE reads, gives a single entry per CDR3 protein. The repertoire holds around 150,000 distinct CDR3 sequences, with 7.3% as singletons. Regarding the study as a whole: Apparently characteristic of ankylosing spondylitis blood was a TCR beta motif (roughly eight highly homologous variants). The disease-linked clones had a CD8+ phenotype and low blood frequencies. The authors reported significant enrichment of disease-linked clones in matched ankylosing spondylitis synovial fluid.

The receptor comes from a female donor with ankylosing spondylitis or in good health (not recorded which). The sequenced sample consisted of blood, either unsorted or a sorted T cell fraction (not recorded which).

The CDR3 is CASSLEMGSTQYF. The CDR3 DNA reads TGTGCCAGCAGCTTAGAAATGGGGTCGACCCAGTACTTC. The rearrangement links TRBV11-3 to TRBJ2-5, with D unresolved. From germline, CDR1 is SGHNT and CDR2 YENEEA. V was trimmed by 0 bases and J by 7 bases, leaving 9 bases between them. The CDR3 consists of 13 residues.